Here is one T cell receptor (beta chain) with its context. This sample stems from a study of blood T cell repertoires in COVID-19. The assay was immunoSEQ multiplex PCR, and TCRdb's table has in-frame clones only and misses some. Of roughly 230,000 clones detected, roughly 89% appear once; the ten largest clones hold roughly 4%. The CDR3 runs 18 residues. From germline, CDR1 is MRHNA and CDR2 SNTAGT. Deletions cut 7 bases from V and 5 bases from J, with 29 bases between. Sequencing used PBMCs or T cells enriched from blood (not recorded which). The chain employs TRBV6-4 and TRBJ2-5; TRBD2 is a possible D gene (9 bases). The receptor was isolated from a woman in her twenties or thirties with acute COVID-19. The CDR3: CASTRRGLSSGGYETQYF. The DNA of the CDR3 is TGTGCCAGCACCCGCAGGGGGCTTAGTAGCGGGGGTTATGAGACCCAGTACTTC.